What follows is one T cell receptor beta chain and its context. Antigen: not known. This sample was taken from a study of cytomegalovirus exposure and HLA in healthy donors. Findings and caveats of the study: A few CMV-associated chains were confirmed in vitro to be specific for CMV antigens. It was 164 TCR beta chains that were listed as cytomegalovirus-associated.

The table came from immunoSEQ multiplex PCR; TCRdb's copy has only in-frame clones and leaves some out. The table shows 100,000 to 150,000 clones, with over 85% occurring only once. This CDR3 is built from 16 residues. Trimming removed 0 bases from V and 5 bases from J; junction bases left unmatched: 8. The V gene's germline CDR1 is GTSNPN and CDR2 SVGIG (reference sequence). This TCR derives from a woman aged 18-35 years in good health and CMV-seronegative. Sequencing was carried out using PBMCs. The chain carries TRBV30 and TRBJ2-3; 10 nucleotides line up with TRBD2. The CDR3 DNA is TGTGCCTGGAGTGTTTGGAGCGGGAGGGCGAGAGATACGCAGTATTTT. It yields the protein CAWSVWSGRARDTQYF.